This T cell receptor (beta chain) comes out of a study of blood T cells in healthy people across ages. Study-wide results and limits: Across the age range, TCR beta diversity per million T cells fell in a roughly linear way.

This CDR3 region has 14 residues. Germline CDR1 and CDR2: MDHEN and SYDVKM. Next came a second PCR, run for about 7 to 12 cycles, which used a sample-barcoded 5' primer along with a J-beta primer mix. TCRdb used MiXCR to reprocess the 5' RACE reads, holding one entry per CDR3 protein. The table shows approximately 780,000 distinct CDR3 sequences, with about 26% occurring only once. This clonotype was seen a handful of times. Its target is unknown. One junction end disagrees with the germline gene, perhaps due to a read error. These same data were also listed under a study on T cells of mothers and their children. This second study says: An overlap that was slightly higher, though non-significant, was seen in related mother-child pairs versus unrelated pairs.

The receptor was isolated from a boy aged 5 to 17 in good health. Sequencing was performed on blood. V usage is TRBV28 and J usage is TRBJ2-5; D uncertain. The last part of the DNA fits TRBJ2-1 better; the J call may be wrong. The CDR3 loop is CASSLWGSVNEQFF. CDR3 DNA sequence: TGTGCCAGCAGCTTATGGGGATCGGTTAATGAGCAGTTCTTC.